A selection of T cell receptor beta chains follows, all from one sample in a study of blood T cells in healthy people across ages. TCRdb itself ran the 5' RACE reads through MiXCR, one entry per CDR3 protein. This sample has hundreds of thousands of distinct CDR3 sequences, with 25% found just once. This same sample was also taken into another study, of T cells of mothers and their children.

Material: blood. All receptors derive from a boy between 10 and 17 years old in good health. Both conserved end residues are part of each CDR3. The order of the fields is CDR3 DNA, CDR3 protein, J gene, V gene, D gene, clone size. The D gene is left open where the match is weak. Only part of the rows carry a size: once, few, many, or a class if the clone is expanded.

cdr3_nt: TGTGCCAGCAGCTTGAATCAGGGGGGGACTACCGGGGAGCTGTTTTTT
cdr3_aa: CASSLNQGGTTGELFF
j_call: TRBJ2-2
v_call: TRBV7-2
d_call: -
clone_size: few

cdr3_nt: TGCGCCAGCAGCTTGGTGGAGACACCTAACACTGAAGCTTTCTTT
cdr3_aa: CASSLVETPNTEAFF
j_call: TRBJ1-1
v_call: TRBV5-1
d_call: -
clone_size: few

cdr3_nt: TGCGCCAGCAACTGGGGGGGGTCGGGACTATCTCAAGAGACCCAGTACTTC
cdr3_aa: CASNWGGSGLSQETQYF
j_call: TRBJ2-5
v_call: TRBV5-1
d_call: TRBD2
clone_size: few

cdr3_nt: TGTGCCAGCAGCTTGGGGATGGGACAGGGGGGGGAGACCCAGTACTTC
cdr3_aa: CASSLGMGQGGETQYF
j_call: TRBJ2-5
v_call: TRBV12-3/TRBV12-4
d_call: TRBD1
clone_size: -

cdr3_nt: TGCAGTGCCGCGGGACAGGATGGCTACACCTTC
cdr3_aa: CSAAGQDGYTF
j_call: TRBJ1-2
v_call: TRBV20-1
d_call: TRBD1
clone_size: -

cdr3_nt: TGCAGTGCTAGGATTAGCGGGGGAGGTGAGCAGTTCTTC
cdr3_aa: CSARISGGGEQFF
j_call: TRBJ2-1
v_call: TRBV20-1
d_call: TRBD2
clone_size: -

cdr3_nt: TGTGCCAGCAGTTTCTCGCGGGAGGTGGAAGAGACCCAGTACTTC
cdr3_aa: CASSFSREVEETQYF
j_call: TRBJ2-5
v_call: TRBV28
d_call: TRBD2
clone_size: few

cdr3_nt: TGTGCCAGCAGCGTAGAAAGCAGGGGGTCAGGGAGGACAGATACGCAGTATTTT
cdr3_aa: CASSVESRGSGRTDTQYF
j_call: TRBJ2-3
v_call: TRBV9
d_call: -
clone_size: -

cdr3_nt: TGCAGCGTTGACCAGGTGGGGGAAGCTTTCTTT
cdr3_aa: CSVDQVGEAFF
j_call: TRBJ1-1
v_call: TRBV29-1
d_call: -
clone_size: -

cdr3_nt: TGTGCCAGCAGCGTAGATGGCGGGAGAGGGTACAATGAGCAGTTCTTC
cdr3_aa: CASSVDGGRGYNEQFF
j_call: TRBJ2-1
v_call: TRBV9
d_call: TRBD2
clone_size: few

cdr3_nt: TGCAGTGCAGGGGGAGGACGGCAAGAGACCCAGTACTTC
cdr3_aa: CSAGGGRQETQYF
j_call: TRBJ2-5
v_call: TRBV20-1
d_call: -
clone_size: few

cdr3_nt: TGTGCCAGCAGTTTTATTTGGACTGATGTGATGAACACTGAAGCTTTCTTT
cdr3_aa: CASSFIWTDVMNTEAFF
j_call: TRBJ1-1
v_call: TRBV12-3/TRBV12-4
d_call: -
clone_size: -

cdr3_nt: TGTGCCAGCAGCCCCCCACTAGCGGGGACCTACGAGCAGTACTTC
cdr3_aa: CASSPPLAGTYEQYF
j_call: TRBJ2-7
v_call: TRBV11-3
d_call: TRBD2
clone_size: few

cdr3_nt: TGTGCCAGCAGCGCCCCACCGCCTCCTCCGGGACCGCAAGAGACCCAGTACTTC
cdr3_aa: CASSAPPPPPGPQETQYF
j_call: TRBJ2-5
v_call: TRBV6-1
d_call: -
clone_size: -

cdr3_nt: TGTGCCAGCAGCTTAGTAGGCGGGACAGAGTATTTT
cdr3_aa: CASSLVGGTEYF
j_call: TRBJ2-3
v_call: TRBV13
d_call: -
clone_size: -

cdr3_nt: TGTGCCAGTAGTCCGGGACAGGGGTCTTCAGAGACCCAGTACTTC
cdr3_aa: CASSPGQGSSETQYF
j_call: TRBJ2-5
v_call: TRBV19
d_call: TRBD1
clone_size: few

cdr3_nt: TGTGCCAGCCGCCAGGGGTTGAGGCAGCCCCAGCATTTT
cdr3_aa: CASRQGLRQPQHF
j_call: TRBJ1-5
v_call: TRBV12-3/TRBV12-4
d_call: -
clone_size: -

cdr3_nt: TGTGCCAGCAGCCACGAACTAGCGGGGGGACGGGAGACCCAGTACTTC
cdr3_aa: CASSHELAGGRETQYF
j_call: TRBJ2-5
v_call: TRBV6-6
d_call: TRBD2
clone_size: few

cdr3_nt: TGTGCCAGCAGCCAACGTCCCGGGACGGACGTCCCAGGGACCCAGTACTTC
cdr3_aa: CASSQRPGTDVPGTQYF
j_call: TRBJ2-5
v_call: TRBV7-2
d_call: -
clone_size: few

cdr3_nt: TGTGCCAGCAGCCAAGATTTCACAGGGGCCTACGAGCAGTACTTC
cdr3_aa: CASSQDFTGAYEQYF
j_call: TRBJ2-7
v_call: TRBV4-2
d_call: TRBD1
clone_size: -

cdr3_nt: TGTGCCAGCAGTTTGATGGGAGGTCCTGAGGGGGAAAAACTGTTTTTT
cdr3_aa: CASSLMGGPEGEKLFF
j_call: TRBJ1-4
v_call: TRBV12-3/TRBV12-4
d_call: -
clone_size: -

cdr3_nt: TGTGCCAGCAGCCCACGGACAGATACCCTCTATGGCTACACCTTC
cdr3_aa: CASSPRTDTLYGYTF
j_call: TRBJ1-2
v_call: TRBV7-9
d_call: -
clone_size: few

cdr3_nt: TGTGCCAGCAAACCCAAGGGCAGGCCTCAGAATGAGCAGTTCTTC
cdr3_aa: CASKPKGRPQNEQFF
j_call: TRBJ2-1
v_call: TRBV6-6
d_call: -
clone_size: -

cdr3_nt: TGCGCCAGCAGTGCAGGTGCCCCCAGCAATGAGCAGTTCTTC
cdr3_aa: CASSAGAPSNEQFF
j_call: TRBJ2-1
v_call: TRBV5-1
d_call: -
clone_size: few

cdr3_nt: TGTGCCAGCAGTAACCCAGCGGGGGGGGTATACAATGAGCAGTTCTTC
cdr3_aa: CASSNPAGGVYNEQFF
j_call: TRBJ2-1
v_call: TRBV6-2/TRBV6-3
d_call: TRBD2
clone_size: few

cdr3_nt: TGCGCCAGCAGCCAAGATGACAGGATGTTCGCTTTCTTT
cdr3_aa: CASSQDDRMFAFF
j_call: TRBJ1-1
v_call: TRBV4-1
d_call: -
clone_size: -